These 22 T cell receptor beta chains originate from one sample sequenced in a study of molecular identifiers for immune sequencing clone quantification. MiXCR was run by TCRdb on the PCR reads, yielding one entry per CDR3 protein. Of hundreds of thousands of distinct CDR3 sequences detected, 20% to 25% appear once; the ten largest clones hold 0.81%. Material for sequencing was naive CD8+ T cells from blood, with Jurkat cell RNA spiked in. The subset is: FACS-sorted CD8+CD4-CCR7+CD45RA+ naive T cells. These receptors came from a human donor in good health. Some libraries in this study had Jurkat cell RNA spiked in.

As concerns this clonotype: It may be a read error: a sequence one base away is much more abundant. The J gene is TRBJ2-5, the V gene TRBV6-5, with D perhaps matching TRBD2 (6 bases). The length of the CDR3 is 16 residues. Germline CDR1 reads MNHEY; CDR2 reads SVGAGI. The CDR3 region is CASSYSTRDFQEAQYF. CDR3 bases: TGTGCCAGCAGTTACTCTACCAGGGACTTCCAAGAGGCCCAGTACTTC.

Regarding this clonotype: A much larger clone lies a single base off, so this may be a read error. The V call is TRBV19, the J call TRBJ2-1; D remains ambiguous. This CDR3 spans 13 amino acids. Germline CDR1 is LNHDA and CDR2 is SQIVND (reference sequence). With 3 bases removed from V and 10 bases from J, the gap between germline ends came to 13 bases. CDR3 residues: CASSIYCLGEQFF. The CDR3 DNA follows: TGTGCCAGTAGTATTTATTGTTTGGGCGAGCAGTTCTTC.

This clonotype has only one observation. The CDR3 DNA reads TGTGCCATCAGTGTAAACAGGGAAGGAATGGGAGATACGCAGTATTTT. Its protein is CAISVNREGMGDTQYF. This rearrangement joins TRBV10-3 to TRBJ2-3; the D gene is possibly TRBD1 (6 bases). V dropped 4 bases and J dropped 5 bases, with 19 bases sitting between them. The CDR3 is made up of 16 amino acids. Looked up from germline, CDR1 is ENHRY and CDR2 is SYGVKD.

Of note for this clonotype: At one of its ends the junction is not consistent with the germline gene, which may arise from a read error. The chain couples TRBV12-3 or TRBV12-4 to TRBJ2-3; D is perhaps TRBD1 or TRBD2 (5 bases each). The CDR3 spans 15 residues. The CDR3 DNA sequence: TGTGCCGGCAGTTTAGAGTTGGGACCCCTAGATACGCAGTATTTT. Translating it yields CAGSLELGPLDTQYF.

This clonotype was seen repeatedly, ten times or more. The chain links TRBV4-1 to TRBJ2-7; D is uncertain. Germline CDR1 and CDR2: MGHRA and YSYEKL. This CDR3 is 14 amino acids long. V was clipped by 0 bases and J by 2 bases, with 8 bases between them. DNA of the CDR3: TGCGCCAGCAGCCAAGATACGGTAGCCTACGAGCAGTACTTC. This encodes CASSQDTVAYEQYF.

The CDR3 region is CASSKLRQGATSNQPQHF. Written as DNA, the CDR3 is TGTGCCAGCAGCAAACTGAGACAGGGGGCTACGAGCAATCAGCCCCAGCATTTT. The chain couples TRBV21-1 to TRBJ1-5; TRBD1 is the table's D call, not checked against the DNA. TRBV21-1 is a pseudogene segment. CDR3 size: 18 residues.

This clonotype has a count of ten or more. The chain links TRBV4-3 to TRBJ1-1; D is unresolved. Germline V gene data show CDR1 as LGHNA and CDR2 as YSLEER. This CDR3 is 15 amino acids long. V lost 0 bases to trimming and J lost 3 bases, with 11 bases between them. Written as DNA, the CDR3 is TGCGCCAGCAGCCAAGATCTGGCAGGCGACACTGAAGCTTTCTTT. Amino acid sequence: CASSQDLAGDTEAFF.

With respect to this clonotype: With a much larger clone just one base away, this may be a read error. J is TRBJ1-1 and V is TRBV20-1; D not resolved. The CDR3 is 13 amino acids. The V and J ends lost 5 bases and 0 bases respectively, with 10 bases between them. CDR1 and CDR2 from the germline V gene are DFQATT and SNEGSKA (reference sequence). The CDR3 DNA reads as TGCAGTGCTTGGATGGCCTTGAACACTGAAGCTTTCTTT. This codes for CSAWMALNTEAFF.

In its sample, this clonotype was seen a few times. The CDR3 sequence: CASSLGTGKETQYF. The CDR3 DNA is TGTGCCAGCAGCTTGGGGACAGGGAAAGAGACCCAGTACTTC. This chain joins TRBV7-3 and TRBJ2-5, with TRBD1 matching 9 bases. Germline CDR1 and CDR2: SGHTA and FQGTGA. This CDR3 has 14 residues. With V trimmed by 3 bases and J by 3 bases, 2 bases remained unmatched.

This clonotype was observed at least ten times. The CDR3 sequence is CSVDAPGTTFQETQYF. The CDR3 nucleotides are TGCAGCGTTGATGCCCCAGGGACCACATTTCAAGAGACCCAGTACTTC. V and J are TRBV29-1 and TRBJ2-5; D tentatively reads TRBD1 or TRBD2 (5 bases each). Trimming shortened V by 3 bases and J by 2 bases, and 19 bases separated the two germline ends. This CDR3 comprises 16 residues. CDR1 is SQVTM, CDR2 ANQGSEA, per germline.

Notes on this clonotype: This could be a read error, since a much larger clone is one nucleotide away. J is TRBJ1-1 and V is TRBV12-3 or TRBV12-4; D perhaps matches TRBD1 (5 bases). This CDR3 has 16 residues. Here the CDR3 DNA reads TGTGCCAGCAGTTTAGCTGCCCCCTTCCCGGACACTGAAGTTTTCTTT. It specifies CASSLAAPFPDTEVFF.

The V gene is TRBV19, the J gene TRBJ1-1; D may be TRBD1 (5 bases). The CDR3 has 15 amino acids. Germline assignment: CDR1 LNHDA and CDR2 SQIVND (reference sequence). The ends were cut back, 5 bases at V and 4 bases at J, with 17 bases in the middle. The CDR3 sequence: CASSSPTGLSTEAFF. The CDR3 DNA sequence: TGTGCCAGTAGTTCGCCAACAGGCTTGAGCACTGAAGCTTTCTTT.

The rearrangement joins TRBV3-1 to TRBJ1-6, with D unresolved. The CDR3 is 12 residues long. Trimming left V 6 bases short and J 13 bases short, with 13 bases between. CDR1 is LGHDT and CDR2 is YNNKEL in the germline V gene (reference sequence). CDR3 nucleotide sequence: TGTGCCAGCAGACAGACTGGCCTCCCCCTCCACTTT. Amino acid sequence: CASRQTGLPLHF.

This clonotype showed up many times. CDR3 in DNA: TGTGCCACCAGTGAGCAGGGAAGCACAGATACGCAGTATTTT. Amino acids: CATSEQGSTDTQYF. The chain joins TRBV24-1 to TRBJ2-3; tentatively, D is TRBD1 (5 bases). The CDR3 is 14 amino acids. Germline-derived CDR1 and CDR2 are KGHDR and SFDVKD. V dropped 4 bases and J dropped 0 bases, with 7 bases sitting between them.

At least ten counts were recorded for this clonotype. CDR3 region: CASSQDRLGGTKAFF. CDR3 in DNA: TGCGCCAGCAGCCAAGATCGTTTGGGGGGGACGAAAGCTTTCTTT. The gene calls are TRBV4-3 and TRBJ1-1, with D possibly being TRBD1 (5 bases). This CDR3 is 15 amino acids long. V was cut by 0 bases and J by 9 bases, with 17 bases left in between. Germline CDR1 is LGHNA and CDR2 is YSLEER.

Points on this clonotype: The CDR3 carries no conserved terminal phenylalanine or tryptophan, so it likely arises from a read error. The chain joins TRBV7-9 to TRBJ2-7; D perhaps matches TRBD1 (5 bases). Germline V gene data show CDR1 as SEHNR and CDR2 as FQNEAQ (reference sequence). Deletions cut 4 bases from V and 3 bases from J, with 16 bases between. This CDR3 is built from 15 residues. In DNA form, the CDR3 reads TGTGCCAGCAGCTCCTTCGACAGAGCTAACTACGAGCAGTACTCC. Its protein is CASSSFDRANYEQYS.

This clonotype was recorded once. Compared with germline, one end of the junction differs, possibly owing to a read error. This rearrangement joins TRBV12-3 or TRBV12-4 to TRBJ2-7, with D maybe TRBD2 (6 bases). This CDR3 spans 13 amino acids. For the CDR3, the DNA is TGTGCCAGCAGTTTCGGGGGTTCCTACGAGCGGTACTTC. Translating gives CASSFGGSYERYF.

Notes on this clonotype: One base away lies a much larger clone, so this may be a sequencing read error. CDR3 coding DNA: TGTGCCGGTAGCCCGGACAGGGCCCGCCAGCCCCAGCATTTT. Amino acids: CAGSPDRARQPQHF. V is TRBV19 and J is TRBJ1-5, with 8 bases aligning to TRBD1. The CDR3 loop spans 14 amino acids. Germline-derived CDR1 and CDR2 are LNHDA and SQIVND (reference sequence).

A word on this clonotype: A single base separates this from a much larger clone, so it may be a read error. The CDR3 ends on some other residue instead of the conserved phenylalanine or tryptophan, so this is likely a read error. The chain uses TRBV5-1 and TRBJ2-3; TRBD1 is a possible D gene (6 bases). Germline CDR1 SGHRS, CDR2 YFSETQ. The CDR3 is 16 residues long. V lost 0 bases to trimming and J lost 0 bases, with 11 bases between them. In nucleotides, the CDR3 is TGCGCCAGCAGCTTGGGGACAGCTACTAGCACAGATACGCAGTATTCT. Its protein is CASSLGTATSTDTQYS.

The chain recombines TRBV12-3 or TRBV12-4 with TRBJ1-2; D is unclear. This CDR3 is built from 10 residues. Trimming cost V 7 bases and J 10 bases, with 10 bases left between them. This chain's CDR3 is CASKQSVYTF. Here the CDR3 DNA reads TGTGCCAGCAAGCAGTCGGTCTACACCTTC.

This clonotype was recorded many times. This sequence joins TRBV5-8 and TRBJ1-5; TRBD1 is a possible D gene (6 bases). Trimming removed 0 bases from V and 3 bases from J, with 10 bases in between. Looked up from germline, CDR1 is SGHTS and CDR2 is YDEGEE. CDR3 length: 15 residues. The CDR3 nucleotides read TGTGCCAGCAGCTTGGGGGCAGGGGCCAATCAGCCCCAGCATTTT. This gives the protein CASSLGAGANQPQHF.

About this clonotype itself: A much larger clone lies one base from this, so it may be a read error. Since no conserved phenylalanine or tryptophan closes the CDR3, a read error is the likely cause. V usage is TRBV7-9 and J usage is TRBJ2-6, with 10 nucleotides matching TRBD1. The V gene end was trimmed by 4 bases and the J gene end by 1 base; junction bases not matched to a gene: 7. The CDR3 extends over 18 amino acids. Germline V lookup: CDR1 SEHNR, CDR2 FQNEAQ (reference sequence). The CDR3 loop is CASSSPTGGNSGANVLTL. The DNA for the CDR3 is TGTGCCAGCAGCTCGCCGACAGGGGGCAATTCTGGGGCCAACGTCCTGACTCTC.